A single sample is the source of the 20 T cell receptor beta chains below, sequenced in a study of OX40 agonist ivuxolimab in advanced cancers. The library was prepared using the immunoSEQ multiplex PCR assay. TCRdb's version of the immuneACCESS table is confined to in-frame rearrangements and falls short of the full clone set. An unresolved V gene accounts for under half of the shortfall where checked; the remainder is of unknown origin. Within this sample are about 53,000 clones, with about four fifths of them counted one time only. Clones ranked in the top ten supply about 4.6% of the sample. Specimen: CD4+ or CD8+ T cells sorted from blood, collected in a trial of the OX40 agonist ivuxolimab. The receptors were sampled from an adult with an advanced solid tumor such as melanoma, head and neck, liver or kidney cancer.

The rearrangement links TRBV28 to TRBJ1-2; D is uncertain. The CDR3 is 12 residues long. V was clipped by 6 bases and J by 6 bases, with 11 bases between them. The V gene's germline CDR1 is MDHEN and CDR2 SYDVKM. CDR3 sequence reads: CASRWGTDGYTF. CDR3 DNA: TGTGCCAGCAGGTGGGGAACGGATGGCTACACCTTC.

The rearrangement uses TRBV7-2 and TRBJ1-1; D uncertain. CDR1 is SGHTA and CDR2 is FQGNSA in the germline V gene. Deletions cut 1 base from V and 10 bases from J, with 16 bases between. The CDR3 contains 14 residues. The CDR3 bases are TGTGCCAGCAGCTTAGGTGGGTCCCCCCGAGGAGCTTTCTTT. Translated: CASSLGGSPRGAFF.

By share, this clone counts as medium-sized (0.01 to 0.1%). The V gene is TRBV5-8, the J gene TRBJ2-7, with 9 nucleotides matching TRBD1. This CDR3 has 15 residues. Germline V lookup: CDR1 SGHTS, CDR2 YDEGEE. V dropped 0 bases and J dropped 6; count of bases not matched to a gene: 7. CDR3 bases: TGTGCCAGCAGCTTGGCCGGGACAGGGCAAGGCGAGCAGTACTTC. This translates into CASSLAGTGQGEQYF.

The chain uses TRBV27 and TRBJ1-6; D not certain. The CDR3 is made up of 15 amino acids. Trimming shortened V by 5 bases and J by 0 bases, and 8 bases separated the two germline ends. CDR1 and CDR2 (germline): MNHEY, SMNVEV (reference sequence). Here the CDR3 DNA reads TGTGCCAGCAGTCCCTCGAGCTCCTATAATTCACCCCTCCACTTT. Its protein product is CASSPSSSYNSPLHF.

This sequence joins TRBV6-5 and TRBJ2-7; 7 nucleotides align to TRBD1. The CDR3 is 14 residues long. Germline lookup yields CDR1 MNHEY and CDR2 SVGAGI. Losses at the gene ends were 5 bases for V and 7 bases for J; bases not matched to a gene: 11. CDR3 nucleotides: TGTGCCAGCAGTGACAGACAGGGAAGGGCTGAGCAGTACTTC. Translation: CASSDRQGRAEQYF.

This sequence joins TRBV7-6 and TRBJ1-1, with D unclear. V lost 4 bases, J lost 1 base, and 13 bases lay in between. Germline-derived CDR1 and CDR2 are SGHVS and FNYEAQ. This CDR3 contains 15 residues. As DNA, the CDR3 is TGTGCCAGCAGCTCGGTAGGCAGCCCGAACACTGAAGCTTTCTTT. This sequence encodes CASSSVGSPNTEAFF. Supplemented by reference TRBV7-6 and TRBJ1-1, the full variable domain reads GAGVSQSPRYKVTKRGQDVALRCDPISGHVSLYWYRQALGQGPEFLTYFNYEAQQDKSGLPNDRFSAERPEGSISTLTIQRTEQRDSAMYRCASSSVGSPNTEAFFGQGTRLTVV.

The genes are TRBV10-3 and TRBJ1-4; D is uncertain. The germline CDR1 and CDR2 sequences are ENHRY and SYGVKD. Trimming cost V 11 bases and J 0 bases, with 7 bases left between them. This CDR3 has 12 amino acids. The CDR3 coding sequence is TGTGCCGCAGGAGCAACTAATGAAAAACTGTTTTTT. This gives the protein CAAGATNEKLFF.

This clone is categorized as medium-sized (0.01 to 0.1%). The J gene is TRBJ1-2, the V gene TRBV6-5; weak D call: TRBD1 (6 bases). This CDR3 spans 12 amino acids. V lost 2 bases and J lost 8, with 9 bases in between. Germline V CDR1 and CDR2: MNHEY, SVGAGI. The CDR3 DNA is TGTGCCAGCAGTTACGGGGGCCAGGGCTACACCTTC. It is translated as CASSYGGQGYTF.

The chain has TRBV27 and TRBJ2-3, with D unclear. The V and J ends lost 4 bases and 2 bases respectively, with 4 bases between them. The CDR3 contains 12 residues. The germline V gene encodes CDR1 MNHEY and CDR2 SMNVEV (reference sequence). In DNA, the CDR3 is TGTGCCAGCAGTTCGCACACAGATACGCAGTATTTT. Translated: CASSSHTDTQYF.

J is TRBJ2-3 and V is TRBV2, with a tentative D call TRBD1 (6 bases). The CDR3 sequence is 16 residues long. The V and J ends lost 2 bases and 1 base respectively, with 13 bases between them. Germline V gene sequence: CDR1 SNHLY, CDR2 FYNNEI. Written as DNA, the CDR3 is TGTGCCAGCAGTGAAACAGGGAGAAGTGGCACAGATACGCAGTATTTT. Residues: CASSETGRSGTDTQYF. The full variable domain, completed using reference TRBV2 and TRBJ2-3, is EPEVTQTPSHQVTQMGQEVILRCVPISNHLYFYWYRQILGQKVEFLVSFYNNEISEKSEIFDDQFSVERPDGSNFTLKIRSTKLEDSAMYFCASSETGRSGTDTQYFGPGTRLTVL.

The CDR3 protein is CASSLVVGMYNEQFF. The CDR3 DNA sequence: TGTGCCAGCAGCTTAGTTGTCGGAATGTACAATGAGCAGTTCTTC. This chain links TRBV7-2 with TRBJ2-1, with D unresolved. The germline CDR1 and CDR2 sequences are SGHTA and FQGNSA. With 1 base removed from V and 4 bases from J, the gap between germline ends came to 11 bases. The CDR3 spans 15 residues. Filled out from reference TRBV7-2 and TRBJ2-1, the complete variable domain reads GAGVSQSPSNKVTEKGKDVELRCDPISGHTALYWYRQSLGQGLEFLIYFQGNSAPDKSGLPSDRFSAERTGGSVSTLTIQRTQQEDSAVYLCASSLVVGMYNEQFFGPGTRLTVL.

The J gene is TRBJ2-1, the V gene TRBV27, with 8 bases lining up with TRBD1. This CDR3 is 19 amino acids long. The germline CDR1 and CDR2 sequences are MNHEY and SMNVEV (reference sequence). J was trimmed by 0 bases and V by 7 bases; bases with no gene match: 17. CDR3 coding DNA: TGTGCCAGCACCCATCTCATAACAGGGGGTACAAGCTCCTACAATGAGCAGTTCTTC. Its protein is CASTHLITGGTSSYNEQFF.

This chain uses TRBV18 with TRBJ2-7; 7 positions agree with TRBD1. With V trimmed by 7 bases and J by 0 bases, 6 bases remained unmatched. The CDR3 is made up of 14 amino acids. Germline CDR1 and CDR2: KGHSH and LQKENI. The CDR3 is CASCRQGSSYEQYF. The CDR3 coding sequence is TGTGCCAGCTGTAGACAGGGAAGCTCCTACGAGCAGTACTTC. Full variable domain (missing parts from reference TRBV18 and TRBJ2-7): NAGVMQNPRHLVRRRGQEARLRCSPMKGHSHVYWYRQLPEEGLKFMVYLQKENIIDESGMPKERFSAEFPKEGPSILRIQQVVRGDSAAYFCASCRQGSSYEQYFGPGTRLTVT.

The J gene is TRBJ2-1, the V gene TRBV7-2; unclear D gene. The CDR3 totals 13 residues. The germline V and J ends were trimmed by 7 bases and 0 bases, with 7 bases remaining between them. Germline V gene sequence: CDR1 SGHTA, CDR2 FQGNSA. In nucleotides, the CDR3 is TGTGCCAGCACCATTAGCTCCTACAATGAGCAGTTCTTC. This encodes CASTISSYNEQFF. Based on the CDR3 plus reference TRBV7-2 and TRBJ2-1, the full variable domain is GAGVSQSPSNKVTEKGKDVELRCDPISGHTALYWYRQSLGQGLEFLIYFQGNSAPDKSGLPSDRFSAERTGGSVSTLTIQRTQQEDSAVYLCASTISSYNEQFFGPGTRLTVL.

The chain is built from TRBV7-2 and TRBJ2-7, with D possibly TRBD1 on 6 matching bases. V was clipped by 4 bases and J by 7 bases, with 17 bases between them. CDR1 SGHTA and CDR2 FQGNSA come from the germline V gene. The CDR3 is 14 amino acids. CDR3 nucleotides: TGTGCCAGCAGCTCCCGGGACATCTCTAGGGAGCAGTACTTC. Encoded protein: CASSSRDISREQYF.

This clone was found once. This chain links TRBV28 with TRBJ2-1, with 10 bases matching TRBD2. Looked up from germline, CDR1 is MDHEN and CDR2 is SYDVKM. V shed 10 bases, J shed 8 bases, and the junction held 11 bases outside the gene matches. The length of the CDR3 is 14 residues. The CDR3 coding sequence is TGTGCCACCGCCACTAGCGGGACTGTCGATGAGCAGTTCTTC. Protein product: CATATSGTVDEQFF.

This chain connects TRBV5-4 to TRBJ2-4; 9 bases fit TRBD1. Germline CDR1 is SGHNT and CDR2 is YYREEE (reference sequence). Trimming took 4 bases from V and 3 from J; bases not matched to a gene: 5. The CDR3 is made up of 15 amino acids. CDR3 region: CASSPMTGGKNIQYF. As DNA, the CDR3 is TGTGCCAGCAGCCCAATGACAGGGGGCAAAAACATTCAGTACTTC.

V and J are TRBV4-2 and TRBJ1-5; D is perhaps TRBD1 (5 bases). The V gene's germline CDR1 is LGHNA and CDR2 YNFKEQ. Deletions cut 3 bases from V and 5 bases from J, with 14 bases between. This CDR3 has 15 amino acids. This CDR3 reads CASSHFLGGDQPQHF. CDR3 nucleotide sequence: TGTGCCAGCAGCCACTTCTTGGGGGGGGATCAGCCCCAGCATTTT.

J is TRBJ2-5 and V is TRBV19, with D possibly matching TRBD1 (5 bases). CDR1 and CDR2 from the germline V gene are LNHDA and SQIVND (reference sequence). The germline V and J ends were trimmed by 9 bases and 2 bases, with 13 bases remaining between them. The CDR3 length is 13 residues. CDR3 bases: TGTGCCAGCAGTCAGGGTCGACAAGAGACCCAGTACTTC. As protein: CASSQGRQETQYF.

V gene TRBV28 combines with J gene TRBJ2-7, with a possible D match to TRBD1 (5 bases). V was pared by 8 bases and J by 2 bases, with 19 bases between. Germline V gives CDR1 MDHEN, CDR2 SYDVKM. This CDR3 region has 15 residues. CDR3 bases: TGTGCCAGCTGTGGGGCGGCAGCCTTTACCTACGAGCAGTACTTC. This codes for CASCGAAAFTYEQYF.